Listed below are T cell receptor beta chains from one sample, sequenced in a study of CXCR3-negative and CXCR3-positive naive CD8 T cells. After re-calling the 5' RACE reads, TCRdb lists one entry per CDR3 protein, DNA absent. This sample carries around 140,000 distinct CDR3 sequences, with 0.41% going to the ten biggest clones. The source material was naive CXCR3+ CD8+ T cells from blood. The receptors stem from a human donor in good health. Some clones in this sample may be carry-over from other donors' samples. The CDR3 runs from the conserved cysteine through the conserved F or W.

>TRBV2|TRBJ2-7|13
CAIMGDGSYEQYF
>TRBV5-5|TRBJ2-3|14
CASTLGEHTDTQYF
>TRBV4-2|TRBJ2-7|14
CASSPLWGTDEQYF
>TRBV4-1|TRBJ2-2|14
CASSQDRFTGELFF
>TRBV28|TRBJ2-7|16
CASSPTQSALSYEQYF
>TRBV27|TRBJ1-2|13
CASSSGRNYGYTF
>TRBV28|TRBJ2-7|17
CASSPLTPSGLVNEQYF
>TRBV4-3|TRBJ1-5|15
CASSPGTGGNQPQHF
>TRBV29-1|TRBJ1-5|13
CSASDGSNQPQHF
>TRBV20-1|TRBJ2-1|16
CSARASGASSYNEQFF
>TRBV18|TRBJ2-7|14
CASSLGTSLYEQYF
>TRBV7-8|TRBJ2-7|14
CASSSPQYPTRQYF
>TRBV7-9|TRBJ2-7|13
CASSHGGSYEQYF
>TRBV30|TRBJ1-1|14
CAWSLAMINTEAFF
>TRBV28|TRBJ1-3|14
CASSLGASGNTIYF
>TRBV6-5|TRBJ2-2|18
CASRGTVRLAANTGELFF
>TRBV5-6|TRBJ1-2|13
CASSFGTPGGYTF
>TRBV5-1|TRBJ2-1|20
CASSWSLGQGYGVGYNEQFF
>TRBV29-1|TRBJ2-7|13
CSVVGLAGYEQYF
>TRBV14|TRBJ2-1|16
CASSPLTSGVVNEQFF
>TRBV7-6|TRBJ2-3|19
CASSAPGQGIVPSTDTQYF
>TRBV4-1|TRBJ1-1|14
CASSQERGGTEAFF
>TRBV20-1|TRBJ2-2|15
CSARSGVHPNGELFF
>TRBV15|TRBJ2-7|15
CATSKYRDRDYEQYF
>TRBV12-3/TRBV12-4|TRBJ2-7|16
CASTPTVARLGYEQYF
>TRBV28|TRBJ2-7|16
CASSLTGTGRPYEQYF
>TRBV28|TRBJ1-6|14
CASSRQSVDSPLHF
>TRBV29-1|TRBJ2-7|13
CSVNPGQGNEQYF
>TRBV9|TRBJ2-7|15
CASSTTGAGNYEQYF
>TRBV7-9|TRBJ1-4|16
CASSRVVQRTNEKLFF
>TRBV19|TRBJ1-1|12
CASSITNTEAFF
>TRBV15|TRBJ2-7|14
CATSRASVGNEQYF
>TRBV4-1|TRBJ1-1|15
CASSITGGAGTEAFF
>TRBV20-1|TRBJ1-2|15
CSARDPTEGDYGYTF
>TRBV28|TRBJ2-3|15
CASSLEVTSTDTQYF
>TRBV7-3|TRBJ2-5|13
CASSDTSQETQYF
>TRBV7-6|TRBJ1-1|15
CASSPSQGPAIEAFF
>TRBV12-3/TRBV12-4|TRBJ2-7|14
CASSPPSALYEQYF
>TRBV5-1|TRBJ2-7|15
CASSVEPGTSYEQYF
>TRBV28|TRBJ1-1|14
CASSPEGIRTEAFF
>TRBV23-1|TRBJ2-1|16
CASSPPGSGPHNEQFF
>TRBV10-2|TRBJ2-3|11
CASNEGHTQYF
>TRBV28|TRBJ2-2|14
CASSSMPASGELFF
>TRBV7-6|TRBJ1-6|16
CASSPNGGGRNSPLHF
>TRBV20-1|TRBJ2-7|15
CSASATGTGAYEQYF
>TRBV29-1|TRBJ2-7|14
CSVEPTSNSYEQYF
>TRBV5-1|TRBJ2-7|13
CASSTRDSFEQYF
>TRBV29-1|TRBJ2-2|14
CSVGLAGGPEELFF
>TRBV28|TRBJ1-1|14
CASSLQGSVREAFF
>TRBV29-1|TRBJ2-7|15
CSVELAGGLSYEQYF
>TRBV4-2|TRBJ1-1|15
CASSQDRGDYLEAFF
>TRBV29-1|TRBJ2-1|14
CSVEVRREFWEQFF
>TRBV5-1|TRBJ2-7|16
CASSLRVGNRAYEQYF
>TRBV10-3|TRBJ1-5|15
CAIRLTRLGNQPQHF
>TRBV27|TRBJ1-6|16
CASSSRVEGYNSPLHF